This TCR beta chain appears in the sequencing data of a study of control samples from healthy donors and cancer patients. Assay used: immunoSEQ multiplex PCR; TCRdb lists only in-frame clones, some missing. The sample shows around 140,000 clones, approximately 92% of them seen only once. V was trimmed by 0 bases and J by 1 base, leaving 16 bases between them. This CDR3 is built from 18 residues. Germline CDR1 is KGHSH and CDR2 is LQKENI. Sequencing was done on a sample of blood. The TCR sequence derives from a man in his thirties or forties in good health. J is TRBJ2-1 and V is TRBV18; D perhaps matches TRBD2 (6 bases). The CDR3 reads CASSPPALATMSYNEQFF. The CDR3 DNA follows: TGTGCCAGCTCACCACCCGCACTAGCAACCATGTCCTACAATGAGCAGTTCTTC. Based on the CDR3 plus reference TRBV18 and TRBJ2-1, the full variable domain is NAGVMQNPRHLVRRRGQEARLRCSPMKGHSHVYWYRQLPEEGLKFMVYLQKENIIDESGMPKERFSAEFPKEGPSILRIQQVVRGDSAAYFCASSPPALATMSYNEQFFGPGTRLTVL.